This TCR beta chain stems from a study of CDR3 diversity in severe acne. CDR3 length equals 14 residues. V lost 1 base to trimming and J lost 3 bases; unmatched junction nucleotides: 1. The germline gives CDR1 LGHDT, CDR2 YNNKEL (reference sequence). There are many counts of this clonotype. TCRdb re-called the PCR reads with MiXCR, one entry per CDR3 protein. This sample has about 85,000 distinct CDR3 sequences, with around half found just once. This chain uses TRBV3-1 with TRBJ1-1; 8 bases are shared with TRBD1. Sequenced input: blood. This receptor was identified in a male donor in good health, serving as a control. The CDR3 loop is CASSQATGDTEAFF. The CDR3 nucleotides read TGTGCCAGCAGCCAAGCGACAGGGGACACTGAAGCTTTCTTT.